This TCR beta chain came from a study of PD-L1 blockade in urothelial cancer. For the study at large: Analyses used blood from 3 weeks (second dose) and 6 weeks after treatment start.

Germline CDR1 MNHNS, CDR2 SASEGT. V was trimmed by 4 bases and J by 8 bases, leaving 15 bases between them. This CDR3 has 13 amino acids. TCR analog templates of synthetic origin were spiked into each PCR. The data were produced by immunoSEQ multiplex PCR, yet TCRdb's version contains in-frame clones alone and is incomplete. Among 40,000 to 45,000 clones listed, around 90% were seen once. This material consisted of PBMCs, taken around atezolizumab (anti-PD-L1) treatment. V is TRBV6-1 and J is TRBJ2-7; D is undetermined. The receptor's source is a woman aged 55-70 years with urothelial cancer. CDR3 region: CASSGTNLSQQYF. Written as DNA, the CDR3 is TGTGCCAGCAGTGGAACAAACCTTTCCCAGCAGTACTTC.